A single sample is the source of the 27 T cell receptor beta chains below, sequenced in a study of cytomegalovirus exposure and HLA in healthy donors. Measured with immunoSEQ multiplex PCR; TCRdb has only the in-frame clones, and not every one. The data contain tens of thousands of clones, roughly 83% of them singletons. The sequenced sample consisted of PBMCs. These receptors originate from a woman between 18 and 30 years old in good health and CMV-seropositive.

The V call is TRBV2, the J call TRBJ2-2; possibly TRBD2 for D (5 bases). The ends were cut back, 3 bases at V and 9 bases at J, with 17 bases in the middle. CDR3 length equals 15 residues. Germline values: CDR1 SNHLY, CDR2 FYNNEI. CDR3 loop: CASSDPALAPRELFF. CDR3 nucleotides: TGTGCCAGCAGTGACCCGGCGCTAGCCCCCAGGGAGCTGTTTTTT.

The chain links TRBV19 to TRBJ2-6; D is ambiguous. Between the trimmed V and J ends, which lost 8 bases and 1 base, there was a span of 12 bases. Germline V gives CDR1 LNHDA, CDR2 SQIVND (reference sequence). There are 15 residues in the CDR3. DNA for the CDR3: TGTGCCAGTGCCCGGGTAATTTCTGGGGCCAACGTCCTGACTTTC. This gives the protein CASARVISGANVLTF.

V gene TRBV6-1 combines with J gene TRBJ2-2, with 11 bases aligning to TRBD1. V trimming: 8 bases; J trimming: 3 bases; junction bases outside the gene matches: 2. CDR3 length equals 14 residues. The V gene's germline CDR1 is MNHNS and CDR2 SASEGT. This chain's CDR3 is CASGTGGDTGELFF. DNA of the CDR3: TGTGCCAGCGGGACAGGGGGGGACACCGGGGAGCTGTTTTTT.

There are a few counts of this clone. This sequence joins TRBV6-5 and TRBJ1-6; D is undetermined. The CDR3 sequence is 13 residues long. Trimming shortened V by 11 bases and J by 7 bases, and 15 bases separated the two germline ends. Germline-derived CDR1 and CDR2 are MNHEY and SVGAGI. CDR3 protein: CAVQVNPNSPLHF. The CDR3 bases are TGTGCCGTCCAGGTGAACCCGAATTCACCCCTCCACTTT.

Points on this clone: The sample holds other DNA sequences that translate to the same CDR3. V is TRBV11-2 and J is TRBJ2-7, with D unclear. V was pared by 0 bases and J by 4 bases, with 4 bases between. CDR1 and CDR2 from the germline V gene are SGHAT and FQNNGV. This CDR3 has 12 amino acids. The DNA of the CDR3 is TGTGCCAGCAGCTTAGACAGATACGAGCAGTACTTC. It codes for CASSLDRYEQYF.

This rearrangement joins TRBV6-1 to TRBJ1-4; 7 bases map to TRBD1. The V and J ends lost 6 bases and 8 bases, in that order; junction bases with no gene match: 9. Germline V gene lookup returns CDR1 MNHNS and CDR2 SASEGT. This CDR3 region has 14 residues. This chain's CDR3 is CASSHRQGLEKLFF. CDR3 in DNA: TGTGCCAGCAGCCACCGACAGGGTTTGGAAAAACTGTTTTTT.

The chain combines TRBV25-1 with TRBJ2-3, with TRBD2 matching 11 bases. CDR3 length: 17 residues. The V gene end was trimmed by 4 bases and the J gene end by 8 bases; junction bases not matched to a gene: 14. From germline, CDR1 is MGHDK and CDR2 SYGVNS. CDR3 DNA: TGTGCCAGCAGTGCAACTAATAGCGGGGGGGCCTCAGGTACGCAGTATTTT. Amino acid sequence: CASSATNSGGASGTQYF.

This clone was recorded only once. The rearrangement joins TRBV5-5 to TRBJ1-4; D gene uncertain. This CDR3 region has 12 residues. In germline, CDR1 is SGHKS, CDR2 YYEKEE (reference sequence). Trimming left V 2 bases short and J 8 bases short, with 7 bases between. The CDR3 sequence: CASSFMREKLFF. The CDR3 coding sequence is TGTGCCAGCAGCTTCATGAGGGAAAAACTGTTTTTT.

CDR3 protein: CASSGDSYPRNQPQHF. The CDR3 DNA reads as TGTGCCAGCAGTGGGGACAGCTACCCACGCAATCAGCCCCAGCATTTT. The chain joins TRBV2 to TRBJ1-5; 7 positions match TRBD1. Per germline, CDR1 SNHLY and CDR2 FYNNEI. With 4 bases clipped from V and 2 bases from J, the junction kept 8 bases outside the gene matches. This CDR3 region has 16 residues.

The rearrangement uses TRBV27 and TRBJ2-5; 10 nucleotides match TRBD2. The J call may be wrong; the DNA end is better matched by TRBJ2-7. The CDR3 runs to 14 residues. The germline V gene encodes CDR1 MNHEY and CDR2 SMNVEV (reference sequence). CDR3 residues: CASSSHSGGYEQYF. DNA for the CDR3: TGTGCCAGCAGTTCCCATAGCGGGGGGTACGAGCAGTACTTC.

This chain joins TRBV4-3 and TRBJ2-1; 8 bases match TRBD2. This CDR3 is 15 amino acids long. Germline CDR1 and CDR2: LGHNA and YSLEER. J was trimmed by 7 bases and V by 4 bases; bases with no gene match: 9. The CDR3 loop is CASSPRAGEGNEQFF. CDR3 in DNA: TGCGCCAGCAGCCCTAGAGCGGGGGAAGGGAATGAGCAGTTCTTC.

The chain is built from TRBV7-9 and TRBJ2-2, with D possibly matching TRBD2 (5 bases). Trimming stripped 1 base from V and 5 bases from J, with 11 bases between. The CDR3 sequence is 15 residues long. The germline V gene has CDR1 SEHNR and CDR2 FQNEAQ (reference sequence). CDR3 sequence: CASSLGPSGTGELFF. The CDR3 region has the DNA TGTGCCAGCAGCTTAGGGCCCTCGGGGACCGGGGAGCTGTTTTTT.

This rearrangement joins TRBV5-1 to TRBJ2-5; TRBD2 matches at 8 bases. From germline, CDR1 is SGHRS and CDR2 YFSETQ. With V trimmed by 4 bases and J by 4 bases, 6 bases remained unmatched. This CDR3 is 14 amino acids long. CDR3: CASSAGLAGETQYF. Written as DNA, the CDR3 is TGCGCCAGCAGCGCCGGACTAGCCGGAGAGACCCAGTACTTC. Based on the CDR3 plus reference TRBV5-1 and TRBJ2-5, the full variable domain is KAGVTQTPRYLIKTRGQQVTLSCSPISGHRSVSWYQQTPGQGLQFLFEYFSETQRNKGNFPGRFSGRQFSNSRSEMNVSTLELGDSALYLCASSAGLAGETQYFGPGTRLLVL.

The chain couples TRBV27 to TRBJ1-1; D remains unclear. V was pared by 7 bases and J by 7 bases, with 19 bases between. Germline V CDR1 and CDR2: MNHEY, SMNVEV (reference sequence). This CDR3 is built from 14 residues. This CDR3 reads CASIDPTGNDEAFF. The CDR3 nucleotides are TGTGCCAGCATCGACCCGACGGGGAATGATGAAGCTTTCTTT.

J is TRBJ1-2 and V is TRBV5-8, with a weak D call TRBD1 (6 bases). The CDR3 length is 12 residues. The V gene lost 4 bases and the J gene lost 8 bases, with 12 bases spanning the gap. CDR1 and CDR2 from the germline V gene are SGHTS and YDEGEE. The CDR3 DNA sequence: TGTGCCAGCAGCACCTACAGGGTCGGCTACACCTTC. The encoded protein is CASSTYRVGYTF. Looking up the rest from reference TRBV5-8 and TRBJ1-2 gives the full variable domain: EAGVTQSPTHLIKTRGQQATLRCSPISGHTSVYWYQQALGLGLQFLLWYDEGEERNRGNFPPRFSGRQFPNYSSELNVNALELEDSALYLCASSTYRVGYTFGSGTRLTVV.

The chain carries TRBV25-1 and TRBJ1-1; D ambiguous. Trimming removed 6 bases from V and 1 base from J, with 3 bases in between. The CDR3 has 11 residues. CDR1 and CDR2 from the germline V gene are MGHDK and SYGVNS. CDR3 DNA sequence: TGTGCCAGCAGGGCGAACACTGAAGCTTTCTTT. Translation: CASRANTEAFF.

This clone occurred once. V usage is TRBV28 and J usage is TRBJ1-5; 8 bases agree with TRBD1. Germline V lookup: CDR1 MDHEN, CDR2 SYDVKM. J lost 2 bases, V lost 8 bases, and 5 bases had no gene match. This CDR3 is built from 14 residues. The CDR3 loop reads CASGQGQGNQPQHF. The CDR3, as DNA: TGTGCCAGCGGGCAGGGACAGGGCAATCAGCCCCAGCATTTT.

The V and J genes are TRBV5-8 and TRBJ2-3, with D possibly being TRBD1 (6 bases). Germline CDR1 and CDR2: SGHTS and YDEGEE. CDR3 size: 14 residues. The V end lost 2 bases, the J end lost 4 bases, and 11 bases lay between the germline ends. The CDR3 coding sequence is TGTGCCAGCAGCTTACCGACAGGCGCAGATACGCAGTATTTT. Translating gives CASSLPTGADTQYF.

V usage is TRBV9 and J usage is TRBJ1-6; possible D gene TRBD1, 5 bases. The V end was cut by 1 base, the J end by 5 bases, with 16 bases between. Germline lookup yields CDR1 SGDLS and CDR2 YYNGEE. This CDR3 spans 17 amino acids. The CDR3 here is CASSVRQKGENNSPLHF. In DNA, the CDR3 is TGTGCCAGCAGCGTAAGACAGAAAGGGGAAAATAATTCACCCCTCCACTTT.

The V gene is TRBV6-4, the J gene TRBJ1-5; D remains unclear. The V gene lost 11 bases and the J gene lost 9 bases, with 14 bases spanning the gap. The V gene's germline CDR1 is MRHNA and CDR2 SNTAGT. The CDR3 is 11 residues long. Here the CDR3 reads CAPPRDRPQHF. The CDR3, as DNA: TGTGCCCCCCCCCGGGATCGGCCCCAGCATTTT.

V usage is TRBV6-5 and J usage is TRBJ1-2, with D unresolved. CDR1 is MNHEY, CDR2 SVGAGI, per germline. The CDR3 has 12 amino acids. Between the trimmed V and J ends, which lost 4 bases and 3 bases, there was a span of 6 bases. For the CDR3, the DNA is TGTGCCAGCAGTTCCCCCTACTATGGCTACACCTTC. This encodes CASSSPYYGYTF.

The J gene is TRBJ1-2, the V gene TRBV20-1; D remains unclear. CDR3 length equals 11 residues. V was clipped by 6 bases and J by 6 bases, with 11 bases between them. Germline CDR1 DFQATT, CDR2 SNEGSKA (reference sequence). This CDR3 is CSARVLDGYTF. The CDR3 DNA follows: TGCAGTGCGCGGGTTCTTGATGGCTACACCTTC.

The chain recombines TRBV9 with TRBJ2-7; D possibly corresponds to TRBD1 (5 bases). This CDR3 has 13 residues. V was cut by 3 bases and J by 3 bases, with 10 bases left in between. Germline CDR1 SGDLS, CDR2 YYNGEE. DNA for the CDR3: TGTGCCAGCAGCGGCGGACAACTCTACGAGCAGTACTTC. It yields the protein CASSGGQLYEQYF.

J is TRBJ2-1 and V is TRBV7-6, with TRBD1 matching 11 bases. Germline-derived CDR1 and CDR2 are SGHVS and FNYEAQ. The CDR3 has 15 amino acids. V was clipped by 0 bases and J by 7 bases; unmatched bases: 2. The CDR3 nucleotides are TGTGCCAGCAGCTTAGCAGGGACAGGGGGTAATGAGCAGTTCTTC. This translates into CASSLAGTGGNEQFF.

The V call is TRBV6-1, the J call TRBJ1-2; 10 nucleotides agree with TRBD1. V dropped 7 bases and J dropped 6; count of bases not matched to a gene: 5. Germline CDR1 and CDR2: MNHNS and SASEGT. The CDR3 loop spans 13 amino acids. The CDR3 DNA sequence: TGTGCCAGCACCCTGACAGGGGGCAATGGCTACACCTTC. It is translated as CASTLTGGNGYTF.

The V call is TRBV2, the J call TRBJ1-2; perhaps TRBD1 as D (6 bases). Germline-derived CDR1 and CDR2 are SNHLY and FYNNEI. The CDR3 totals 13 residues. With 7 bases removed from V and 5 bases from J, the gap between germline ends came to 14 bases. CDR3 residues: CASKAGALYGYTF. The CDR3 region has the DNA TGTGCCAGCAAGGCAGGGGCCTTGTATGGCTACACCTTC.

The gene calls are TRBV7-9 and TRBJ2-7, with a tentative D call TRBD2 (5 bases). The CDR3 has 16 residues. Trimming took off 0 bases at V and 5 bases at J, with 17 bases between the two ends. The germline gives CDR1 SEHNR, CDR2 FQNEAQ (reference sequence). The CDR3 region is CASSLARERHRNEQYF. CDR3 nucleotides: TGTGCCAGCAGCTTAGCGAGGGAGCGCCACAGAAACGAGCAGTACTTC.